This T cell receptor (beta chain) emerged from a study of T-cell reconstitution after alpha-beta-depleted transplantation in children. Unique molecular identifiers were used to barcode this TCRbeta library. TCRdb reprocessed the PCR reads via MiXCR and lists one record per CDR3 protein. The sample lists tens of thousands of distinct CDR3 sequences, 18% occurring once. Trimming removed 1 base at V and 9 bases at J, with 18 bases between. Germline V gene data show CDR1 as SEHNR and CDR2 as FQNEAQ (reference sequence). The CDR3 runs to 15 residues. Whole-study results and caveats: T-cell counts and diversity at one year post-transplant came mainly from newly produced T cells. Alpha-beta T cells about two months after transplant reportedly derived from several hundred expanded graft clones. Surviving recipient T cells and thymic progenitors produced the high day-60 TCRbeta diversity seen in some patients.

A few counts support this clonotype. What it recognizes is unknown. This clonotype originated in a male patient under 10 years old who had a stem cell transplant for acute lymphoblastic leukemia, so the T cells may come from the graft donor. The sample here was PBMCs, mostly from graft donor cells, taken 360 days after TCRalphabeta/CD19-depleted stem cell transplant. J is TRBJ2-5 and V is TRBV7-9; the D is unclear. In nucleotides, the CDR3 is TGTGCCAGCAGCTTAGGGTTGGTGGTGAGACTGTCCCAGTACTTC. Translation gives CASSLGLVVRLSQYF.